This TCR beta chain was profiled in a study of blood T cell repertoires in COVID-19. Grouping used clinical history reported by participants in a survey and questionnaire. Donors of Cohort 3 who recovered were those that had two negative PCRs, clearance, or symptom resolution. Libraries were prepared by immunoSEQ multiplex PCR; TCRdb keeps only in-frame clonotypes and omits some of them. In the table there are 310,000 or so clones, around nine tenths of which are singletons. The CDR3 extends over 15 amino acids. Germline lookup yields CDR1 ENHRY and CDR2 SYGVKD. The V segment lost 2 bases and the J segment 4 bases; nucleotides outside the gene matches: 5.

The sample taken for sequencing was PBMCs or T cells enriched from blood (not recorded which). The origin of this receptor is a woman under 40 who had recovered from COVID-19. The chain couples TRBV10-3 to TRBJ2-5; 9 positions match TRBD1. Here the CDR3 DNA reads TGTGCCATCAGTGAGCCGGGACAGGGTGTAGAGACCCAGTACTTC. This encodes CAISEPGQGVETQYF.